The clone carrying this TCR beta chain was counted a few times. V dropped 6 bases and J dropped 1; count of bases not matched to a gene: 4. The CDR3 has 15 amino acids. The germline V gene has CDR1 SEHNR and CDR2 FQNEAQ (reference sequence). This sample is part of a study of early T cells in non-severe SARS-CoV-2 infection. One entry per CDR3 protein, called by TCRdb with MiXCR from the 5' RACE reads. The profile shows about 80,000 distinct CDR3 sequences, roughly 16% of them singletons. This TCR was sampled from an adult who was a healthcare worker with PCR-confirmed SARS-CoV-2 infection or an uninfected control (not recorded which). This chain joins TRBV7-9 and TRBJ2-5; 11 bases fit TRBD2. Sequenced sample: whole blood. CDR3 DNA sequence: TGTGCCAGCAGTACTAGCGGGGGTGTCCAAGAGACCCAGTACTTC. It encodes CASSTSGGVQETQYF.